What follows are 8 T cell receptor beta chains derived from one specimen sequenced in a study of T cell responses to AZD1222 COVID-19 vaccine. Clones were sequenced by immunoSEQ multiplex PCR, and TCRdb holds only the in-frame ones, with some missing. Of some 85,000 clones listed, around 87% were seen once; the top ten hold about a quarter. The input for sequencing was peripheral blood, taken on day 0 of AZD1222 vaccination. These receptors were taken from an adult in good health.

The J gene is TRBJ2-7, the V gene TRBV2; 8 positions match TRBD1. CDR1 is SNHLY, CDR2 FYNNEI, per germline. This CDR3 contains 17 residues. Unmatched junction bases numbered 13, after V lost 4 bases and J lost 2 bases. The chain's CDR3 is CASSVGVAGQGAYEQYF. CDR3 DNA: TGTGCCAGCAGTGTGGGGGTGGCAGGACAGGGTGCCTACGAGCAGTACTTC.

The chain is built from TRBV6-5 and TRBJ2-2; 7 bases align to TRBD1. CDR3 length: 16 amino acids. V was pared by 0 bases and J by 5 bases, with 6 bases of the junction left unmatched. Germline V lookup: CDR1 MNHEY, CDR2 SVGAGI. This CDR3 reads CASSYSGRGFTGELFF. CDR3 nucleotide sequence: TGTGCCAGCAGTTACTCGGGCAGGGGGTTTACCGGGGAGCTGTTTTTT.

The chain recombines TRBV9 with TRBJ2-2, with 11 bases fitting TRBD2. Germline lookup yields CDR1 SGDLS and CDR2 YYNGEE. This CDR3 is built from 16 residues. V trimming: 4 bases; J trimming: 5 bases; junction bases outside the gene matches: 7. DNA of the CDR3: TGTGCCAGCAGCCCGACTAGCGGGAAGGGAACCGGGGAGCTGTTTTTT. It is translated as CASSPTSGKGTGELFF.

The chain recombines TRBV30 with TRBJ2-7, with D possibly matching TRBD2 (6 bases). The CDR3 is 15 amino acids. The V end lost 5 bases, the J end lost 0 bases, and 17 bases lay between the germline ends. Germline CDR1 GTSNPN, CDR2 SVGIG (reference sequence). The CDR3 DNA is TGTGCCTGGGTTAGACGAGCGGGCCTCTCCTACGAGCAGTACTTC. Protein product: CAWVRRAGLSYEQYF. Filled out from reference TRBV30 and TRBJ2-7, the complete variable domain reads SQTIHQWPATLVQPVGSPLSLECTVEGTSNPNLYWYRQAAGRGLQLLFYSVGIGQISSEVPQNLSASRPQDRQFILSSKKLLLSDSGFYLCAWVRRAGLSYEQYFGPGTRLTVT.

V and J are TRBV28 and TRBJ2-7, with 8 bases fitting TRBD2. Germline loops: CDR1 MDHEN, CDR2 SYDVKM. The J segment lost 3 bases and the V segment lost 7 bases, leaving 5 bases of the junction unmatched. The CDR3 covers 13 residues. The CDR3 DNA reads as TGTGCCAGCACCCCGGGGGGGCTCTACGAGCAGTACTTC. Protein: CASTPGGLYEQYF.

The J gene is TRBJ1-5, the V gene TRBV6-5; maybe TRBD1 (5 bases). The CDR3 is 15 residues long. Between the trimmed V and J ends, which lost 6 bases and 9 bases, there was a span of 21 bases. The germline gives CDR1 MNHEY, CDR2 SVGAGI. The DNA of the CDR3 is TGTGCCAGCAGCCGCGGCCAGGGCCCCTGGGGGCCCCAGCATTTT. Amino acid sequence: CASSRGQGPWGPQHF.

The chain has TRBV3-1 (or the pseudogene TRBV3-2) and TRBJ2-5; D gene unclear. The germline CDR1 and CDR2 sequences are LGHDT and YNNKEL (reference sequence). This CDR3 comprises 14 residues. Trimming took off 0 bases at V and 1 base at J, with 6 bases between the two ends. In nucleotides, the CDR3 is TGTGCCAGCAGCCAAGATCCATCCCAAGAGACCCAGTACTTC. It codes for CASSQDPSQETQYF.

The rearrangement joins TRBV6-5 to TRBJ2-3, with D uncertain. The CDR3 extends over 14 amino acids. In germline, CDR1 is MNHEY, CDR2 SVGAGI. V was pared by 5 bases and J by 0 bases, with 9 bases between. In nucleotides, the CDR3 is TGTGCCAGCAGTACGTCAGTTAGCACAGATACGCAGTATTTT. This codes for CASSTSVSTDTQYF.